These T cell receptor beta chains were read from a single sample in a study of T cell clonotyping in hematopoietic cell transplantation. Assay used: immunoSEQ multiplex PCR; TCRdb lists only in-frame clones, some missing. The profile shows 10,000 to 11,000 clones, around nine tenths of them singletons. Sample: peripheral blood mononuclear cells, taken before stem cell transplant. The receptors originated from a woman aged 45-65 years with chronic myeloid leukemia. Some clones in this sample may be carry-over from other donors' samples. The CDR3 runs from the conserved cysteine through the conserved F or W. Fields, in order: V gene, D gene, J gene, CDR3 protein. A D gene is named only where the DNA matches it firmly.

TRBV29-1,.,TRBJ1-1,CSAKTRANTEAFF
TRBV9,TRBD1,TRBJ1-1,CASSPRVPGQGADTEAFF
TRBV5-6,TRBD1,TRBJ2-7,CASRVTGKAYEQYF
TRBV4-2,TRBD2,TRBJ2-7,CASSQTAGGFYEQYF
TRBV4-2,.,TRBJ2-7,CASSQAPLSSYEQYF
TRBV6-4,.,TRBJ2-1,CASSDAAQNEQFF
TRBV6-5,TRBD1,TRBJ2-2,CASRGQGVVVGELFF
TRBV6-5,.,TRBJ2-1,CASSYSNNNEQFF
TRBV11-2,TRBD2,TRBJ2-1,CASSLVTSGRDDEQFF
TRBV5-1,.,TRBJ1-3,CASSRDSGNTIYF
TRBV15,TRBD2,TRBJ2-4,CATSRGTSGNIQYF
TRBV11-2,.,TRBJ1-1,CASSFTGANTEAFF
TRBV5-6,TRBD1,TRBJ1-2,CASSFSHPTNRGNYGYTF
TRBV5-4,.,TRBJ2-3,CASSTGWGVNTQYF
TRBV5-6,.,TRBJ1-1,CASSDTKTNTEAFF
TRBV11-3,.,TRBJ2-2,CASSDGKFTGNTGELFF
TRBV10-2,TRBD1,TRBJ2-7,CASRTRNIDRASSYEQYF
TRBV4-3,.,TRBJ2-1,CASSQGLPGSYDNEQFF
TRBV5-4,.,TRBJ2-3,CASSLGLDPTDTQYF
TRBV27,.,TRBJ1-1,CASSSKVGLTNTEAFF
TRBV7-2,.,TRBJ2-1,CASSAWTEYNEQFF
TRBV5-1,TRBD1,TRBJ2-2,CASRGGTGGNGELFF
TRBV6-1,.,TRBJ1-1,CASSATWQNTEAFF
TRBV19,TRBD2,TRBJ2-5,CASRLTSGTETQYF
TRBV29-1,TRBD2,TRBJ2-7,CSVEVGTSGGLEQYF
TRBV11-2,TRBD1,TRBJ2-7,CASSARTGLKGQYF
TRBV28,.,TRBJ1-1,CASSPRQVNTEAFF
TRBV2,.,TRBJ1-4,CASSEFSAGANEKLFF
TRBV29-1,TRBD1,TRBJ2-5,CSVPTGGQETQYF
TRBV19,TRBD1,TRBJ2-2,CASRIGQGASGELFF
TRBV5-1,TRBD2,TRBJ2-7,CASSEAPRGFSYEQYF
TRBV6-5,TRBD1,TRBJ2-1,CASSFDRGNEQFF
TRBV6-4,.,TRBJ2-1,CASSDATYNEQFF
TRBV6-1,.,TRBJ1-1,CASSEFRAEAFF
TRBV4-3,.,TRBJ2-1,CASSHSGDGYNEQFF
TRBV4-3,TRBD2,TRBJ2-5,CASSQEGLAGGRGTQYF
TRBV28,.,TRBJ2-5,CASSLVGKGGEETQYF
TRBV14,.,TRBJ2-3,CASSQVFTDTQYF